The present T cell receptor (beta chain) was sequenced within a study of T cells in Graves' hyperthyroidism and ophthalmopathy. The CDR3 regions of TCR beta were amplified from RNA transcripts. During a first-round RT-PCR of the TCR CDR3, the HTBI primer set was used. MiXCR, applied by TCRdb to the multiplex PCR reads, yields one record per CDR3 protein. In the table there are approximately 370,000 distinct CDR3 sequences, 17% of which are singletons. In this sample, this clonotype turned up a few times. Germline lookup yields CDR1 LGHNA and CDR2 YNFKEQ. Trimming took 3 bases from V and 5 from J; bases not matched to a gene: 7. CDR3 length: 17 amino acids.

The sample taken for sequencing was blood. The V and J genes are TRBV4-2 and TRBJ2-2, with TRBD2 matching over 12 bases. This clonotype was obtained from a woman in her twenties or thirties with Graves' hyperthyroidism that later progressed to Graves' ophthalmopathy. CDR3 nucleotides: TGTGCCAGCAGCCATCCTAGCGGGGGGGCTGGAACCGGGGAGCTGTTTTTT. This gives the protein CASSHPSGGAGTGELFF.